Reported below is one T cell receptor beta chain. A read error may account for a junction end that differs from germline. These data originate in a study of metastatic and nonmetastatic thyroid tumors. As for the study in general: The study looked at repertoires side by side in blood and in tumor or nodule tissue from malignant and benign thyroid patients.

TCRdb re-called the PCR reads through MiXCR. The sample lists about 33,000 clones, 15% to 20% occurring once. Germline assignment: CDR1 MNHEY and CDR2 SVGEGT. CDR3 length: 15 residues. None of the patients had undergone any treatment ahead of thyroid surgery. Sequenced input: blood. The chain carries TRBV6-2 or TRBV6-3 and TRBJ1-2; 7 bases match TRBD1. The receptor's source is a male donor with papillary thyroid cancer or a benign thyroid nodule (not recorded which). Some clones in this sample may be carry-over from other donors' samples. CDR3 coding DNA: TGTGCCAGCAGTTCCCCAGGACAGGTGGCGAGAGGCTACGCCTTC. Its protein is CASSSPGQVARGYAF.